This T cell receptor (beta chain) was identified in a study of blood T cell repertoires in COVID-19. The overall study: The United States, Italy and Spain supplied acute and convalescent COVID-19 samples. Sample material is recorded as cDNA or gDNA derived from T cells, B-cell-depleted T cells, or PBMCs.

V lost 7 bases to trimming and J lost 1 base, with 11 bases between them. Germline CDR1 reads MDHEN; CDR2 reads SYDVKM. There are 13 residues in the CDR3. Methods used by the authors: Cell counts per sample came from amplifying reference gene primers. Method: immunoSEQ multiplex PCR; TCRdb's copy keeps in-frame clones and lacks some. That table gives V, J and clone size, and the DNA gave D and trimming. The data hold under 200,000 clones, with about 87% observed a single time. Seattle patients were enrolled while actively infected and followed longitudinally. The receptor's source is an elderly woman with COVID-19, enrolled during active disease. Input material: peripheral blood. This chain uses TRBV28 with TRBJ2-7; a weak D match, TRBD1 (5 bases). CDR3 bases: TGTGCCAGCAAAACCAGGGCATCCTACGAGCAGTACTTC. This codes for CASKTRASYEQYF.